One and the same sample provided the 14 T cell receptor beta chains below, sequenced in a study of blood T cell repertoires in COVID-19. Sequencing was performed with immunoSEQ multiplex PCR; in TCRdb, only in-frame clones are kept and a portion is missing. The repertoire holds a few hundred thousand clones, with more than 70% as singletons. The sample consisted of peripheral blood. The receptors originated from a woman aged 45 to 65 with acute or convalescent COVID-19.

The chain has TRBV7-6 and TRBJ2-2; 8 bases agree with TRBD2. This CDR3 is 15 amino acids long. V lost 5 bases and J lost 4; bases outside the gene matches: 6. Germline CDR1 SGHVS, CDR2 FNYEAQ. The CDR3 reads CASSPGLVSTGELFF. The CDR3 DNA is TGTGCCAGCAGCCCGGGACTAGTGAGCACCGGGGAGCTGTTTTTT.

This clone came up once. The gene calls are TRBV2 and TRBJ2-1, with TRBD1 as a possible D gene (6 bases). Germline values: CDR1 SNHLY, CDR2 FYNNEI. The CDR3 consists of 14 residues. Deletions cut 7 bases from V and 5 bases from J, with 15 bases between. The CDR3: CASTGTNADNEQFF. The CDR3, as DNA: TGTGCCAGCACCGGGACAAACGCGGACAATGAGCAGTTCTTC.

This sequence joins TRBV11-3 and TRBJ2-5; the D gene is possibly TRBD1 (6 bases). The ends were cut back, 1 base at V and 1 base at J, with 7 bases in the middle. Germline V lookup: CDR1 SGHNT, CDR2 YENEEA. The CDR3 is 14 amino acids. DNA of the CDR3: TGTGCCAGCAGCTTAGGCAGGGGCCAAGAGACCCAGTACTTC. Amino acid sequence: CASSLGRGQETQYF.

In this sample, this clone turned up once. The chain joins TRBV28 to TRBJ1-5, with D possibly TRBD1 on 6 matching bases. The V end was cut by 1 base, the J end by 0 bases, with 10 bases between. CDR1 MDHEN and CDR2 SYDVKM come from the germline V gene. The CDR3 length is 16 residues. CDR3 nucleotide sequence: TGTGCCAGCAGTTTATCGGACAGCCTTAGCAATCAGCCCCAGCATTTT. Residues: CASSLSDSLSNQPQHF.

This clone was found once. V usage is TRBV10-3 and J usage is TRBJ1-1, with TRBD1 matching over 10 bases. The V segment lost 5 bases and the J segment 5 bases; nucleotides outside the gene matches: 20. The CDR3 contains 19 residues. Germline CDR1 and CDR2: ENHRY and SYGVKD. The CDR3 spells CAISRVGGTGVARNTEAFF. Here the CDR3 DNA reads TGTGCCATCAGTCGAGTCGGAGGGACAGGGGTTGCGAGGAATACTGAAGCTTTCTTT.

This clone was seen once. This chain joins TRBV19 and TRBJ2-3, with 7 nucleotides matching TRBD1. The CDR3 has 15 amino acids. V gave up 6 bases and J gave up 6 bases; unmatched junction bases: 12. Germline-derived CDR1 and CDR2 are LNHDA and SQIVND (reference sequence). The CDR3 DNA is TGTGCCAGTAGGATTAGCTCAGGGGGTATCGATACGCAGTATTTT. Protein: CASRISSGGIDTQYF.

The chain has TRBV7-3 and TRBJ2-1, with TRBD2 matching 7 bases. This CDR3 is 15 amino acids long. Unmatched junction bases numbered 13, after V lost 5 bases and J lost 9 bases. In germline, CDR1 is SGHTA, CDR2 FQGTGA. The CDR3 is CASSPQRGVSGEQFF. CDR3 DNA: TGTGCCAGCAGCCCACAGCGGGGTGTCTCCGGTGAGCAGTTCTTC.

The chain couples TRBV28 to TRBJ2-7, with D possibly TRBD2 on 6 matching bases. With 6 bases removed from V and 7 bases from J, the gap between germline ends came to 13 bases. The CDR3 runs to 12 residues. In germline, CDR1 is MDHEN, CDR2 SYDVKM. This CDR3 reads CASRSGVYEQYF. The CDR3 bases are TGTGCCAGCAGGTCGGGAGTATATGAGCAGTACTTC.

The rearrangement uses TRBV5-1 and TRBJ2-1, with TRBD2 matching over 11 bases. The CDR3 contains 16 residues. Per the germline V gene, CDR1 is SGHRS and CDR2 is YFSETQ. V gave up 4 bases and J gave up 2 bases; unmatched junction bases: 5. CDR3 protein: CASSPGTSGAYNEQFF. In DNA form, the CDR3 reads TGCGCCAGCAGCCCAGGGACTAGCGGCGCCTACAATGAGCAGTTCTTC.

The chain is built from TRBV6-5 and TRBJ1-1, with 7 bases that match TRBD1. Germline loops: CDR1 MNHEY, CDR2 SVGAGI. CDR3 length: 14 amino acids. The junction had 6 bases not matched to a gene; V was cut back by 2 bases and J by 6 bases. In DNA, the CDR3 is TGTGCCAGCAGTTACGATGACAGGGACCCTGAAGCTTTCTTT. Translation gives CASSYDDRDPEAFF.

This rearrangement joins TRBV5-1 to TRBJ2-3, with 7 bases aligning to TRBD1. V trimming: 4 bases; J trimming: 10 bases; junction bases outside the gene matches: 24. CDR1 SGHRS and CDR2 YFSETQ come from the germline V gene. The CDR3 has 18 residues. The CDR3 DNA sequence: TGCGCCAGCAGCCACTCTCGGACAGGTGTACTGGGGGTTGATTCGCAGTATTTT. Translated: CASSHSRTGVLGVDSQYF.

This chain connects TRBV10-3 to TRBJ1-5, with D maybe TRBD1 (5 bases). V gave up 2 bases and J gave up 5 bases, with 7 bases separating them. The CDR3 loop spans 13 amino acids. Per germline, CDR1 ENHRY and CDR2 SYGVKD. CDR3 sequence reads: CAISEGAHQPQHF. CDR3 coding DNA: TGTGCCATCAGTGAGGGGGCTCATCAGCCCCAGCATTTT.

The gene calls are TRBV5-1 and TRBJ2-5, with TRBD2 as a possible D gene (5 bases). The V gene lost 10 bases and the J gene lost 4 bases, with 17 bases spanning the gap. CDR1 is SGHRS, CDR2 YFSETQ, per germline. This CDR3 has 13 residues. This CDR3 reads CAGSPSGPETQYF. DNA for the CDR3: TGCGCCGGGAGCCCCTCGGGTCCAGAGACCCAGTACTTC.

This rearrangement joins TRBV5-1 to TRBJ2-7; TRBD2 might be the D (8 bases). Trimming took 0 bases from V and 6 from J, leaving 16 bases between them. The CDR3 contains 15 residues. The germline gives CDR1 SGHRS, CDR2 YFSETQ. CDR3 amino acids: CASSLAGRGQAEQYF. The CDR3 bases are TGCGCCAGCAGCTTGGCCGGGAGGGGGCAGGCCGAGCAGTACTTC.